The 23 T cell receptor beta chains given below trace back to one sample, sequenced in a study of cytomegalovirus exposure and HLA in healthy donors. The PCR was carried out with 60 Vbeta primers and 13 Jbeta primers. Sequencing was performed with immunoSEQ multiplex PCR; in TCRdb, only in-frame clones are kept and a portion is missing. The sample consists of 70,000 to 95,000 clones, roughly 76% of them appearing once. The sequenced material came from PBMCs. These TCRs come from a woman aged 25 to 39 in good health and CMV-seronegative.

The genes are TRBV9 and TRBJ2-7; a possible D gene is TRBD1 (6 bases). CDR3 length: 15 residues. V was trimmed by 4 bases and J by 0 bases, leaving 14 bases between them. Germline CDR1 and CDR2: SGDLS and YYNGEE. The CDR3 loop reads CASSPGDHSSYEQYF. As DNA, the CDR3 is TGTGCCAGCAGCCCAGGGGACCATAGCTCCTACGAGCAGTACTTC. Full variable domain (outside the CDR3, taken from reference TRBV9 and TRBJ2-7): DSGVTQTPKHLITATGQRVTLRCSPRSGDLSVYWYQQSLDQGLQFLIQYYNGEERAKGNILERFSAQQFPDLHSELNLSSLELGDSALYFCASSPGDHSSYEQYFGPGTRLTVT.

V usage is TRBV28 and J usage is TRBJ2-6, with 14 bases that match TRBD2. Germline V gene lookup returns CDR1 MDHEN and CDR2 SYDVKM. This CDR3 has 19 amino acids. V shed 6 bases, J shed 3 bases, and the junction held 10 bases outside the gene matches. In DNA form, the CDR3 reads TGTGCCAGCAGGACCTCGACTAGCGGGAGGGGGTTTGGGGCCAACGTCCTGACTTTC. Protein sequence: CASRTSTSGRGFGANVLTF.

The rearrangement joins TRBV19 to TRBJ2-7; tentatively, D is TRBD1 (6 bases). V was clipped by 4 bases and J by 7 bases, with 23 bases between them. Germline V lookup: CDR1 LNHDA, CDR2 SQIVND (reference sequence). This CDR3 has 16 amino acids. In nucleotides, the CDR3 is TGTGCCAGTAGTACCAGGGGACGGACTTCTCGGAGGGAGCAGTACTTC. Translating gives CASSTRGRTSRREQYF. Filled out from reference TRBV19 and TRBJ2-7, the complete variable domain reads DGGITQSPKYLFRKEGQNVTLSCEQNLNHDAMYWYRQDPGQGLRLIYYSQIVNDFQKGDIAEGYSVSREKKESFPLTVTSAQKNPTAFYLCASSTRGRTSRREQYFGPGTRLTVT.

The gene calls are TRBV6-1 and TRBJ1-1; weak D call: TRBD1 (5 bases). V lost 5 bases, J lost 2 bases, and 15 bases lay in between. The germline CDR1 and CDR2 sequences are MNHNS and SASEGT. This CDR3 has 15 amino acids. Here the CDR3 reads CASSLLRTQNTEAFF. The DNA for the CDR3 is TGTGCCAGCAGTTTACTAAGGACACAAAACACTGAAGCTTTCTTT.

V and J are TRBV9 and TRBJ2-1, with TRBD2 as a possible D gene (5 bases). The CDR3 loop spans 18 amino acids. Germline-derived CDR1 and CDR2 are SGDLS and YYNGEE. Deletions cut 0 bases from V and 1 base from J, with 17 bases between. CDR3 protein: CASSVVGKERQSYNEQFF. As DNA, the CDR3 is TGTGCCAGCAGCGTAGTGGGGAAGGAGCGGCAGTCCTACAATGAGCAGTTCTTC. Full variable domain (outside the CDR3, taken from reference TRBV9 and TRBJ2-1): DSGVTQTPKHLITATGQRVTLRCSPRSGDLSVYWYQQSLDQGLQFLIQYYNGEERAKGNILERFSAQQFPDLHSELNLSSLELGDSALYFCASSVVGKERQSYNEQFFGPGTRLTVL.

The chain joins TRBV28 to TRBJ1-3; D possibly corresponds to TRBD1 (6 bases). The CDR3 loop spans 13 amino acids. Germline V gene sequence: CDR1 MDHEN, CDR2 SYDVKM. V was cut by 7 bases and J by 8 bases, with 15 bases left in between. The CDR3 DNA follows: TGTGCCAGCACCGGGACACGAAGAGACACCATATATTTT. Encoded protein: CASTGTRRDTIYF.

The CDR3 loop reads CASSVSPPNEQFF. CDR3 DNA: TGTGCCAGCAGCGTAAGCCCCCCAAATGAGCAGTTCTTC. The V and J genes are TRBV9 and TRBJ2-1; the D is unclear. The V and J ends lost 1 base and 7 bases respectively, with 9 bases between them. Per the germline V gene, CDR1 is SGDLS and CDR2 is YYNGEE. The length of the CDR3 is 13 residues.

The J gene is TRBJ1-4, the V gene TRBV7-9, with D perhaps TRBD1 (6 bases). Between the trimmed V and J ends, which lost 5 bases and 8 bases, there was a span of 9 bases. Germline CDR1 SEHNR, CDR2 FQNEAQ (reference sequence). This CDR3 is 12 amino acids long. The CDR3: CASSAQGEKLFF. In DNA form, the CDR3 reads TGTGCCAGCAGCGCCCAGGGGGAAAAACTGTTTTTT.

This chain joins TRBV6-5 and TRBJ1-2; D is unclear. Germline-derived CDR1 and CDR2 are MNHEY and SVGAGI. The CDR3 has 12 amino acids. V shed 6 bases and J shed 7 bases, with 12 bases lying between them. CDR3 nucleotide sequence: TGTGCCAGCAGCCCCCCCTTTATTGGCTACACCTTC. This sequence encodes CASSPPFIGYTF.

The CDR3 DNA follows: TGTGCCAGCAGCTTAAACCAGGGCGTCAGGGCTGGAAACACCATATATTTT. Translation: CASSLNQGVRAGNTIYF. The chain recombines TRBV7-9 with TRBJ1-3; weak D call: TRBD1 (5 bases). CDR1 and CDR2 (germline): SEHNR, FQNEAQ (reference sequence). This CDR3 is built from 17 residues. V lost 2 bases and J lost 2, with 16 bases in between. Filled out from reference TRBV7-9 and TRBJ1-3, the complete variable domain reads DTGVSQNPRHKITKRGQNVTFRCDPISEHNRLYWYRQTLGQGPEFLTYFQNEAQLEKSRLLSDRFSAERPKGSFSTLEIQRTEQGDSAMYLCASSLNQGVRAGNTIYFGEGSWLTVV.

The V and J genes are TRBV18 and TRBJ2-7, with D perhaps TRBD1 (5 bases). CDR1 is KGHSH, CDR2 LQKENI, per germline. CDR3 length equals 16 residues. Trimming shortened V by 1 base and J by 0 bases, and 13 bases separated the two germline ends. CDR3 protein: CASSPQVFRGSYEQYF. For the CDR3, the DNA is TGTGCCAGCTCACCACAGGTGTTTAGGGGCTCCTACGAGCAGTACTTC. Variable domain in full (rest from reference TRBV18 and TRBJ2-7): NAGVMQNPRHLVRRRGQEARLRCSPMKGHSHVYWYRQLPEEGLKFMVYLQKENIIDESGMPKERFSAEFPKEGPSILRIQQVVRGDSAAYFCASSPQVFRGSYEQYFGPGTRLTVT.

This chain links TRBV19 with TRBJ2-2; TRBD1 matches at 9 bases. Germline CDR1 is LNHDA and CDR2 is SQIVND (reference sequence). V dropped 3 bases and J dropped 3; count of bases not matched to a gene: 5. This CDR3 has 16 residues. The CDR3, as DNA: TGTGCCAGTAGTATCCGGGACAGGGAAGACACCGGGGAGCTGTTTTTT. This encodes CASSIRDREDTGELFF.

This rearrangement joins TRBV19 to TRBJ1-1; D remains unclear. This CDR3 is 15 amino acids long. Trimming removed 3 bases at V and 4 bases at J, with 15 bases between. The germline V gene has CDR1 LNHDA and CDR2 SQIVND (reference sequence). This chain's CDR3 is CASSMPREGSTEAFF. In DNA form, the CDR3 reads TGTGCCAGTAGTATGCCGAGGGAAGGTAGCACTGAAGCTTTCTTT. Using reference TRBV19 and TRBJ1-1 for the parts outside the CDR3, the full variable domain is DGGITQSPKYLFRKEGQNVTLSCEQNLNHDAMYWYRQDPGQGLRLIYYSQIVNDFQKGDIAEGYSVSREKKESFPLTVTSAQKNPTAFYLCASSMPREGSTEAFFGQGTRLTVV.

In this sample, this clone turned up once. CDR3 amino acids: CASSSVSHYNEQFF. The CDR3 nucleotides read TGTGCCAGCAGTTCCGTGAGTCACTACAATGAGCAGTTCTTC. The chain recombines TRBV27 with TRBJ2-1; no firm D call. This CDR3 comprises 14 residues. Germline loops: CDR1 MNHEY, CDR2 SMNVEV (reference sequence). Trimming took 4 bases from V and 3 from J, leaving 10 bases between them.

The V call is TRBV9, the J call TRBJ2-7; D perhaps matches TRBD2 (6 bases). The V and J ends lost 5 bases and 6 bases respectively, with 15 bases between them. The CDR3 totals 13 residues. The germline gives CDR1 SGDLS, CDR2 YYNGEE. In DNA, the CDR3 is TGTGCCAGCAGTTCATTAGCGGTCGGCGAGCAGTACTTC. Translated, it gives CASSSLAVGEQYF. The whole variable domain, filled in from reference TRBV9 and TRBJ2-7, reads DSGVTQTPKHLITATGQRVTLRCSPRSGDLSVYWYQQSLDQGLQFLIQYYNGEERAKGNILERFSAQQFPDLHSELNLSSLELGDSALYFCASSSLAVGEQYFGPGTRLTVT.

The chain joins TRBV5-1 to TRBJ2-5; D call uncertain. The germline V gene has CDR1 SGHRS and CDR2 YFSETQ. The V end was cut by 2 bases, the J end by 5 bases, with 13 bases between. CDR3 length: 14 residues. As DNA, the CDR3 is TGCGCCAGCAGCTTAGGTCAGTTGGGCGAGACCCAGTACTTC. Translation: CASSLGQLGETQYF.

V and J are TRBV5-6 and TRBJ1-5; TRBD1 agrees at 10 bases. CDR1 is SGHDT, CDR2 YYEEEE, per germline. V shed 4 bases and J 6 bases; nucleotides not matched to a gene: 7. CDR3 size: 15 residues. This chain's CDR3 is CASSPGRDRGQPQHF. CDR3 bases: TGTGCCAGCAGCCCGGGCCGGGACAGGGGTCAGCCCCAGCATTTT.

The chain is built from TRBV27 and TRBJ2-1; D may be TRBD2 (6 bases). Trimming cost V 5 bases and J 3 bases, with 17 bases left between them. The CDR3 is made up of 16 amino acids. The germline V gene has CDR1 MNHEY and CDR2 SMNVEV (reference sequence). CDR3 loop: CASSPGVGGNYNEQFF. In nucleotides, the CDR3 is TGTGCCAGCAGTCCGGGGGTGGGCGGGAACTACAATGAGCAGTTCTTC.

The chain employs TRBV15 and TRBJ1-1, with unresolved D. The V end lost 0 bases, the J end lost 7 bases, and 3 bases lay between the germline ends. Germline V gene data show CDR1 as LNHNV and CDR2 as YYDKDF (reference sequence). The CDR3 spans 11 residues. The CDR3: CATSRDLEAFF. The CDR3 nucleotides read TGTGCCACCAGCAGAGATCTTGAAGCTTTCTTT.

V usage is TRBV9 and J usage is TRBJ2-7; 9 bases are a match to TRBD1. This CDR3 has 14 amino acids. The germline V gene has CDR1 SGDLS and CDR2 YYNGEE. The ends lost 3 bases at V and 2 bases at J; junction bases unmatched: 3. CDR3 coding DNA: TGTGCCAGCAGCGGGGGACAGGGCCCCTACGAGCAGTACTTC. Protein sequence: CASSGGQGPYEQYF.

V is TRBV29-1 and J is TRBJ2-1; TRBD2 matches at 7 bases. Germline V CDR1 and CDR2: SQVTM, ANQGSEA. With 0 bases clipped from V and 5 bases from J, the junction kept 10 bases outside the gene matches. The CDR3 covers 16 residues. The CDR3 region is CSVEDIRGLSNNEQFF. DNA for the CDR3: TGCAGCGTTGAAGATATCCGGGGACTATCGAACAATGAGCAGTTCTTC.

The chain combines TRBV6-1 with TRBJ1-1; 7 nucleotides align to TRBD1. Looked up from germline, CDR1 is MNHNS and CDR2 is SASEGT. The CDR3 runs 17 residues. With V trimmed by 4 bases and J by 8 bases, 19 bases remained unmatched. The CDR3 sequence: CASSVSPLETGYREAFF. In nucleotides, the CDR3 is TGTGCCAGCAGTGTATCACCGCTCGAGACAGGGTACAGAGAAGCTTTCTTT.

This chain joins TRBV5-5 and TRBJ2-7; D is unresolved. Germline loops: CDR1 SGHKS, CDR2 YYEKEE (reference sequence). V lost 0 bases and J lost 1, with 8 bases in between. The CDR3 is 14 residues long. The CDR3 reads CASSLVGTSYEQYF. The CDR3 coding sequence is TGTGCCAGCAGCTTGGTGGGCACTTCCTACGAGCAGTACTTC.